The text below deals with one TCR beta chain. The record originates from a study of T-cell reconstitution after alpha-beta-depleted transplantation in children. Unique molecular identifiers were incorporated when the TCRbeta library was constructed. TCRdb ran MiXCR on the PCR reads and lists one entry per CDR3 protein. The sample holds 500,000 or so distinct CDR3 sequences, 32% seen once. The CDR3 covers 13 residues. V shed 0 bases and J shed 6 bases, with 9 bases lying between them. Looked up from germline, CDR1 is ENHRY and CDR2 is SYGVKD. The source was PBMCs from the stem cell graft donor, collected from the stem cell graft. The chain couples TRBV10-3 to TRBJ2-7; possible D gene TRBD1, 5 bases. The receptor was derived from a human donor who donated a stem cell graft to a child with aplastic anemia. CDR3 loop: CAISESDSGEQYF. The CDR3 DNA is TGTGCCATCAGTGAGTCCGACAGTGGCGAGCAGTACTTC.